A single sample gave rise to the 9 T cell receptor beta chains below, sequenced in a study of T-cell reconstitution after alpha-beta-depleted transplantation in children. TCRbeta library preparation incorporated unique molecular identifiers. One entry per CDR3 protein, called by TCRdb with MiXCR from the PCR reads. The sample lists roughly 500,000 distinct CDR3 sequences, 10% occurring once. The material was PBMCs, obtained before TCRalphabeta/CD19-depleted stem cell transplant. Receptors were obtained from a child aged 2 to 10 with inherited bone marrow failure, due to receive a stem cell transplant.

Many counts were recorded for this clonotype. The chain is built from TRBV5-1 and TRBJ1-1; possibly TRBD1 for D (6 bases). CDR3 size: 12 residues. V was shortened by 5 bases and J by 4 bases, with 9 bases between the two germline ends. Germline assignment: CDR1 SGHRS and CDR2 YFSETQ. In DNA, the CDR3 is TGCGCCAGCAGAATGGGGGCCACTGAAGCTTTCTTT. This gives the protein CASRMGATEAFF.

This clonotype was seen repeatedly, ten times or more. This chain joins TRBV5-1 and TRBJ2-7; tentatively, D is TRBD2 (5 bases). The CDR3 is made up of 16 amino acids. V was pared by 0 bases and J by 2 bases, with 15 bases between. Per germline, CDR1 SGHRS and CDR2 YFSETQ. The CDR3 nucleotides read TGCGCCAGCAGCTTGGGGTGGCTAGCTGGAGCCTACGAGCAGTACTTC. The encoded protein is CASSLGWLAGAYEQYF.

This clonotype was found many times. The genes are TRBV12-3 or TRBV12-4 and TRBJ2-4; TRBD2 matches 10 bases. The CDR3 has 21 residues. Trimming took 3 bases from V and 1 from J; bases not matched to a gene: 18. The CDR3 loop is CASSFRPGLAMSGVAKNIQYF. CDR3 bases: TGTGCCAGCAGTTTCCGACCGGGACTAGCGATGAGTGGGGTGGCCAAAAACATTCAGTACTTC.

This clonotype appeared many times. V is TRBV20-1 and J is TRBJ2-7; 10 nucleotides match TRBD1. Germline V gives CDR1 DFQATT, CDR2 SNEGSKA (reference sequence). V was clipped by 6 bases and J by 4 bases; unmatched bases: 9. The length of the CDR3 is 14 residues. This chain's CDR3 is CSAEPGQGRYEQYF. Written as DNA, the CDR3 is TGCAGTGCAGAGCCGGGACAGGGGCGTTACGAGCAGTACTTC.

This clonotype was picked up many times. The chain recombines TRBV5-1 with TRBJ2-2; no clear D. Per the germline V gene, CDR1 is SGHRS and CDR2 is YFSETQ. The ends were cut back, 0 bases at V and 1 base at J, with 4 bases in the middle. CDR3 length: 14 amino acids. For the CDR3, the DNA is TGCGCCAGCAGCTTGGGGCGGAACACCGGGGAGCTGTTTTTT. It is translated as CASSLGRNTGELFF.

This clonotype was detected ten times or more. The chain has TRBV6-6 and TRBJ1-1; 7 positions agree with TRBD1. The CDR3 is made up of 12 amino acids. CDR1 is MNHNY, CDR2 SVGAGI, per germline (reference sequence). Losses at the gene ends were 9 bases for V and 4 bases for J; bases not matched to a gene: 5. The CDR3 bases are TGTGCCAGTATCGCAGGGGGCACTGAAGCTTTCTTT. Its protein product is CASIAGGTEAFF.

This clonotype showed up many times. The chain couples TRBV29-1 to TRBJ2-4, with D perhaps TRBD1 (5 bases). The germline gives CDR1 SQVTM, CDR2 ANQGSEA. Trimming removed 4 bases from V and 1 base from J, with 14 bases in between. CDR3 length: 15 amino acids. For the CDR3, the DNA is TGCAGCGTTGGGGTGCCAGGGTTTGCCAAAAACATTCAGTACTTC. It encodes CSVGVPGFAKNIQYF.

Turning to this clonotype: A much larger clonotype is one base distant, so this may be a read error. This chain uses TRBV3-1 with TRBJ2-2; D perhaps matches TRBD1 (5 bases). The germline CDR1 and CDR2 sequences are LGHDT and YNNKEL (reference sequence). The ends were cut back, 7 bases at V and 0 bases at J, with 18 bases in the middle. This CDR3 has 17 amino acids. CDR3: CASKATWTDTNTGELFF. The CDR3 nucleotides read TGTGCCAGCAAAGCCACTTGGACGGACACGAACACCGGGGAGCTGTTTTTT.

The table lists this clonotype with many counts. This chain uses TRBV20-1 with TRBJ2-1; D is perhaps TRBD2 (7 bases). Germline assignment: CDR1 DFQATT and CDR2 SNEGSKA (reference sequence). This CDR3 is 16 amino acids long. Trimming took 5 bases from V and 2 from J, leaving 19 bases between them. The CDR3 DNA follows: TGCAGTGCTGGTCGGGGGGCCCCATCACCCTACAATGAGCAGTTCTTC. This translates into CSAGRGAPSPYNEQFF.